This paragraph reports one TCR beta chain. These data are taken from a study of blood T cell repertoires in COVID-19. For the study at large: The cDNA or gDNA used as material had been derived from T cells, B-cell-depleted T cells, or PBMCs.

As processed by the authors: Quantification of nucleated cells was approximated via reference gene primer amplification. Libraries were prepared by immunoSEQ multiplex PCR; TCRdb keeps only in-frame clonotypes and omits some of them. V, J and clone size are those of that table, while D and trimming were read from the DNA. The repertoire holds a few hundred thousand clones, with about 85% as singletons. Losses at the gene ends were 3 bases for V and 2 bases for J; bases not matched to a gene: 13. The CDR3 length is 17 residues. CDR1 is SGDLS, CDR2 YYNGEE, per germline. This study enrolled people aged roughly 18 to 89 from around 26 US geographic areas. Cohorts were determined from participant-reported clinical history.

This chain links TRBV9 with TRBJ2-7, with 8 bases that match TRBD1. This clonotype originated in a woman between 25 and 40 years old who had recovered from COVID-19. The sequenced material came from PBMCs or T cells enriched from blood (not recorded which). The CDR3 coding sequence is TGTGCCAGCAGCGCCGAATCCCGGACAGGGCCTACCTACGAGCAGTACTTC. Its translation: CASSAESRTGPTYEQYF.